The clone carrying this TCR beta chain was recorded only once. Its antigen is not identified. This specimen comes from a study of post-analysis software for immune sequencing data. Across the study: Included courses were relapsing-remitting and secondary progressive multiple sclerosis; progressive-relapsing multiple sclerosis was also included. Whole-study findings and limits: Those with multiple sclerosis, the patient group, showed significantly lower normalized Chao1 diversity than controls. F measure showed strong co-clustering of same-batch samples. Five or six TRBV segments, TRBV5-6, TRBV5-1 and TRBV20-1 among them, were found more frequent in patients than controls.

Germline V gene sequence: CDR1 SGHAT, CDR2 FQNNGV. The CDR3 length is 22 residues. The germline V and J ends were trimmed by 0 bases and 5 bases, with 34 bases remaining between them. Prepared TCR beta cDNA libraries contained unique molecular identifiers. The yield from approximately 1 to 10 million T cells was 500,000 or so cDNA molecules in total. TCRdb reanalysed the PCR reads using MiXCR and keeps one entry per CDR3 protein. The sample lists hundreds of thousands of distinct CDR3 sequences; 55% to 60% were seen once. The receptor's source is a girl aged 2 to 9 with multiple sclerosis. Input material: blood. V is TRBV11-2 and J is TRBJ1-2; D is unresolved. CDR3 sequence: CASSLESSLGLAARTTQYGYTF. In DNA form, the CDR3 reads TGTGCCAGCAGCTTAGAGTCGTCTTTAGGGTTGGCTGCTCGGACTACCCAGTATGGCTACACCTTC.